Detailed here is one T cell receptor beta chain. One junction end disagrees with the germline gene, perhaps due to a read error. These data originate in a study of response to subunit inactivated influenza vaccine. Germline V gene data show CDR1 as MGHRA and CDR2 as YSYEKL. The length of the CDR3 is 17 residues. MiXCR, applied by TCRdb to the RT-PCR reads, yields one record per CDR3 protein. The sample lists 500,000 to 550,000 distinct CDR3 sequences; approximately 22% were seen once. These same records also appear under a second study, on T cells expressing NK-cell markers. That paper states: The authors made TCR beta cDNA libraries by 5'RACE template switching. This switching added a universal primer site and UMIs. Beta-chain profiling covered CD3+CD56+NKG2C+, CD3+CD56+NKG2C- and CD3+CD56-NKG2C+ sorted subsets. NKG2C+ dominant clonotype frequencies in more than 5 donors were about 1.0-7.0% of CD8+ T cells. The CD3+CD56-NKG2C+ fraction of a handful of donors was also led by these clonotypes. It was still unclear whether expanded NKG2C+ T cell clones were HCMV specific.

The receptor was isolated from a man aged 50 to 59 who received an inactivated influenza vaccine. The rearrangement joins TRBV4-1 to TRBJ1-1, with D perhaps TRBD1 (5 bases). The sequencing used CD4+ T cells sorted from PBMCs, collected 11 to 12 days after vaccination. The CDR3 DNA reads TGCGCCAGCAGCCAATCGCCTCAGGGACGCACGAACAGTGAAGCTTTCTTT. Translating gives CASSQSPQGRTNSEAFF.